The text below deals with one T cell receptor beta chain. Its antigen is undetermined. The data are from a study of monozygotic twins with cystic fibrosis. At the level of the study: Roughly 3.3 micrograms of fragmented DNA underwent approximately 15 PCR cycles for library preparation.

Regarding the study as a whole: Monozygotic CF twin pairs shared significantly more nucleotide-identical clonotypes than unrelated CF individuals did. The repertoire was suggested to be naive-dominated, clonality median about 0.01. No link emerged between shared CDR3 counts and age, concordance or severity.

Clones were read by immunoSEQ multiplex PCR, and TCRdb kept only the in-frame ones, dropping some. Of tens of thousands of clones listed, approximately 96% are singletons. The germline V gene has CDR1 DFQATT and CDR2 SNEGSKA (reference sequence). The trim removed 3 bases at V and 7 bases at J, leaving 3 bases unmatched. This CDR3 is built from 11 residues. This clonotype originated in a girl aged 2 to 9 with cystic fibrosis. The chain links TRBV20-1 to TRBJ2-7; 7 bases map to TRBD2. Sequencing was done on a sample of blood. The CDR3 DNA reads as TGCAGTGCTAGGTCCGGGGGGGAGCAGTACTTC. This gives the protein CSARSGGEQYF.